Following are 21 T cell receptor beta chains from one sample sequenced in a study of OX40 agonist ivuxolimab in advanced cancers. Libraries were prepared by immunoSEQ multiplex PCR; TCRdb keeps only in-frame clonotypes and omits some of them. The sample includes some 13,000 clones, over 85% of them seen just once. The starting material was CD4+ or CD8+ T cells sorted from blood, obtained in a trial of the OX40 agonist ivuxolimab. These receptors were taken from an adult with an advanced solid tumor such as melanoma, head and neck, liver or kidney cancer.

The CDR3 is CASSLPQGKGAGELFF. CDR3 in DNA: TGTGCCAGCAGCTTACCGCAGGGGAAGGGAGCCGGGGAGCTGTTTTTT. The chain joins TRBV7-9 to TRBJ2-2; a weak D match, TRBD1 (6 bases). CDR3 length: 16 amino acids. Trimming removed 2 bases from V and 6 bases from J, with 16 bases in between. In germline, CDR1 is SEHNR, CDR2 FQNEAQ (reference sequence).

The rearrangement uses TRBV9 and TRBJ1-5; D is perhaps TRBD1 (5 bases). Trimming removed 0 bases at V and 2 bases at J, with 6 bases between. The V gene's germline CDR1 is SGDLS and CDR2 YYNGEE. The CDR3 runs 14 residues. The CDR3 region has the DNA TGTGCCAGCAGCGTAGGGGGACGCAATCAGCCCCAGCATTTT. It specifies CASSVGGRNQPQHF.

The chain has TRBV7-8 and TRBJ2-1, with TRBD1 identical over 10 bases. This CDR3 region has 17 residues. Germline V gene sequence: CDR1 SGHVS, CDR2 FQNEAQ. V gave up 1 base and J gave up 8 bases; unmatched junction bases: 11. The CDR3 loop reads CASSLVTGTGVRDEQFF. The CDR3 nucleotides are TGTGCCAGCAGCTTAGTCACCGGGACAGGGGTACGCGATGAGCAGTTCTTC. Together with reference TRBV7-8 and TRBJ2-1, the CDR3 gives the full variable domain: GAGVSQSPRYKVAKRGQDVALRCDPISGHVSLFWYQQALGQGPEFLTYFQNEAQLDKSGLPSDRFFAERPEGSVSTLKIQRTQQEDSAVYLCASSLVTGTGVRDEQFFGPGTRLTVL.

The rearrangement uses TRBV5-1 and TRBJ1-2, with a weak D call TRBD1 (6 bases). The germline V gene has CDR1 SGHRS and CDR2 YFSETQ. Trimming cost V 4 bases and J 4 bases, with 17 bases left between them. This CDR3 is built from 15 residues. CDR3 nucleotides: TGCGCCAGCAGCCTATGGGACCCCAGGGGCTATGGCTACACCTTC. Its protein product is CASSLWDPRGYGYTF.

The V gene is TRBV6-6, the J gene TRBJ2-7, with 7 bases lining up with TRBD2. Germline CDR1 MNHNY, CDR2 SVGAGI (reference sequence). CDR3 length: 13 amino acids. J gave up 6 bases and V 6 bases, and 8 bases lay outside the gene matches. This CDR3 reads CASRGGGISEQYF. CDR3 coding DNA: TGTGCCAGCAGGGGGGGAGGGATAAGCGAGCAGTACTTC.

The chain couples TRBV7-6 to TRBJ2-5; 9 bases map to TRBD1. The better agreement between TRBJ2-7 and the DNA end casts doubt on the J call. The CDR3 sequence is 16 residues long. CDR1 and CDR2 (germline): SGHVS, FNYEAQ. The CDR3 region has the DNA TGTGCCAGCAGCCGAGAAACGGGACAGGGCATCTACGAGCAGTACTTC. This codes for CASSRETGQGIYEQYF.

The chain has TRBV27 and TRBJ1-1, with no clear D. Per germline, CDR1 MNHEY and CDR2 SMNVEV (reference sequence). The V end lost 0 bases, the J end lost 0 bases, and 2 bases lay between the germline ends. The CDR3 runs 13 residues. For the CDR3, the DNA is TGTGCCAGCAGTTTATCGCTGAACACTGAAGCTTTCTTT. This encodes CASSLSLNTEAFF.

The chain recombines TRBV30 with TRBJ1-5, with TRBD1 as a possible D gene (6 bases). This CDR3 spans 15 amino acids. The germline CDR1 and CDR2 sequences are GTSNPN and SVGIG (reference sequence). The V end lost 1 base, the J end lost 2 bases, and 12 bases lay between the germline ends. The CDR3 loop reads CAWSEQGLGNQPQHF. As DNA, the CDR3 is TGTGCCTGGAGTGAGCAGGGGCTGGGCAATCAGCCCCAGCATTTT. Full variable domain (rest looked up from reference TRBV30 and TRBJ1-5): SQTIHQWPATLVQPVGSPLSLECTVEGTSNPNLYWYRQAAGRGLQLLFYSVGIGQISSEVPQNLSASRPQDRQFILSSKKLLLSDSGFYLCAWSEQGLGNQPQHFGDGTRLSIL.

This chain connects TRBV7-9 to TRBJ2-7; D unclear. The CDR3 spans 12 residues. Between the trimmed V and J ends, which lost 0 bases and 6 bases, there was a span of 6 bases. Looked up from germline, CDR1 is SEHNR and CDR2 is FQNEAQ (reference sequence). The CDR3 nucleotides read TGTGCCAGCAGCTTAGCCCCTCGCGAGCAGTACTTC. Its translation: CASSLAPREQYF.

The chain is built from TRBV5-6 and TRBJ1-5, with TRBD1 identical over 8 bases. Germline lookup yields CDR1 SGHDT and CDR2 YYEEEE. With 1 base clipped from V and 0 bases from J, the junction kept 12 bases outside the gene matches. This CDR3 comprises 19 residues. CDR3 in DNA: TGTGCCAGCAGCTTGAGCAGGGGGCGCCTGGTCGATAGCAATCAGCCCCAGCATTTT. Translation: CASSLSRGRLVDSNQPQHF.

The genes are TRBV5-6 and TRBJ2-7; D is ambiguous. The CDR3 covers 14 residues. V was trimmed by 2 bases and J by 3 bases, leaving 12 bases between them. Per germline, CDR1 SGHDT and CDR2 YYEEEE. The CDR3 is CASSLFDGYYEQYF. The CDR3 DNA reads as TGTGCCAGCAGCTTATTTGATGGATACTACGAGCAGTACTTC.

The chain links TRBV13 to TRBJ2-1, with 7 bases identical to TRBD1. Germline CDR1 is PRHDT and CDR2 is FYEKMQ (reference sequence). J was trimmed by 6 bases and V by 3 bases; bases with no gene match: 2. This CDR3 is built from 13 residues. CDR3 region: CASSLAGGNEQFF. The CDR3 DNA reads TGTGCCAGCAGCTTGGCAGGGGGCAATGAGCAGTTCTTC.

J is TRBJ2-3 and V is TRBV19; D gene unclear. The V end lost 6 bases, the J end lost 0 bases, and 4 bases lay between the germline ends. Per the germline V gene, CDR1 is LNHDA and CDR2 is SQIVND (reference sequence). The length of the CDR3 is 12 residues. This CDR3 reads CASSGSTDTQYF. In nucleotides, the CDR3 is TGTGCCAGTAGCGGGAGCACAGATACGCAGTATTTT.

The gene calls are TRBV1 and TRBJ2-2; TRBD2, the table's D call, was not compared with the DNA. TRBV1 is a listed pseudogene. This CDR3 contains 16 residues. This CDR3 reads CTSSQVRGRYTGELFF. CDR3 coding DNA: TGCACCAGCAGCCAAGTGCGGGGGCGCTACACCGGGGAGCTGTTTTTT.

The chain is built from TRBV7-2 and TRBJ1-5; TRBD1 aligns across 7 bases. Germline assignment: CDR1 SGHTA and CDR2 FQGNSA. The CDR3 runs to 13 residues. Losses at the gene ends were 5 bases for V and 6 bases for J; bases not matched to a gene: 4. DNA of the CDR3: TGTGCCAGCAGCGGCCAGGGGGGTCAGCCCCAGCATTTT. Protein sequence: CASSGQGGQPQHF.

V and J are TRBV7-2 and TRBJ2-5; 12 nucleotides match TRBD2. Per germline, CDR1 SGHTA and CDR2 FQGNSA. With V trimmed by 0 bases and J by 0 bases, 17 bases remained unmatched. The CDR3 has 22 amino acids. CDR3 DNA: TGTGCCAGCAGCTTAGCCCTACGGACTAGCGGGGCAAGTGCCGCCTACCAAGAGACCCAGTACTTC. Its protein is CASSLALRTSGASAAYQETQYF.

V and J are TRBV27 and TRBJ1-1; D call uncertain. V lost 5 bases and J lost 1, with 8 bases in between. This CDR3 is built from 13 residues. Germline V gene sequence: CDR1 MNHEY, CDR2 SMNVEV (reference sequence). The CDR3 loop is CASSMEWNTEAFF. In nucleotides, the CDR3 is TGTGCCAGCAGTATGGAGTGGAACACTGAAGCTTTCTTT.

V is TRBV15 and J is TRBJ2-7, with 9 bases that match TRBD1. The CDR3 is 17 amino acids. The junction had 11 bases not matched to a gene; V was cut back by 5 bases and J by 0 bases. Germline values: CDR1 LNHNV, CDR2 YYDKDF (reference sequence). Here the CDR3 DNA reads TGTGCCACCAGCGCAAATCCGGGACAGGGATTCTCCTACGAGCAGTACTTC. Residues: CATSANPGQGFSYEQYF.

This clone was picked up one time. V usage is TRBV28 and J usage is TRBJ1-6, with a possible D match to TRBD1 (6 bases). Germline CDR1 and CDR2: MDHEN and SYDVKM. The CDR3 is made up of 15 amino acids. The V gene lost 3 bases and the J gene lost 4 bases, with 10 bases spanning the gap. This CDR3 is CASSLDSDYNSPLHF. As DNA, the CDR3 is TGTGCCAGCAGTTTGGACAGTGATTATAATTCACCCCTCCACTTT.

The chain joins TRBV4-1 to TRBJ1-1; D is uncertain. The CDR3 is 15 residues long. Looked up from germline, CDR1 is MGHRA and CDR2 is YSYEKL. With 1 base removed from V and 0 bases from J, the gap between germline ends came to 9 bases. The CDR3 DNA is TGCGCCAGCAGCCAAGGGGCCAACATGAACACTGAAGCTTTCTTT. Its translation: CASSQGANMNTEAFF.

The CDR3: CASSGLAGAGELFF. In nucleotides, the CDR3 is TGTGCCAGCAGTGGACTAGCGGGAGCCGGGGAGCTGTTTTTT. The gene calls are TRBV7-3 and TRBJ2-2; 13 nucleotides match TRBD2. After removal of 6 bases from V and 6 bases from J, the junction contained 1 base not matched to a gene. CDR3 size: 14 residues. CDR1 is SGHTA, CDR2 FQGTGA, per germline.